This passage covers 26 T cell receptor beta chains from one sample sequenced in a study of blood T cell repertoires in COVID-19. The method was immunoSEQ multiplex PCR; TCRdb's version includes in-frame clones alone and lacks a portion of them. The data hold 350,000 to 400,000 clones, with roughly 90% observed a single time. The sequenced sample consisted of PBMCs or T cells enriched from blood (not recorded which). The receptors originated from a woman in her forties who had been exposed to COVID-19.

V gene TRBV9 combines with J gene TRBJ2-1; the D gene is possibly TRBD2 (6 bases). With 4 bases removed from V and 10 bases from J, the gap between germline ends came to 18 bases. This CDR3 is 14 amino acids long. The germline V gene encodes CDR1 SGDLS and CDR2 YYNGEE. The CDR3 DNA follows: TGTGCCAGCAGCTCCCTCTCCGGGGGTAGGGAGCAGTTCTTC. Amino acid sequence: CASSSLSGGREQFF.

V and J are TRBV9 and TRBJ1-3; TRBD1 matches at 7 bases. CDR1 is SGDLS and CDR2 is YYNGEE in the germline V gene. The CDR3 totals 15 residues. The V segment lost 2 bases and the J segment 4 bases; nucleotides outside the gene matches: 6. CDR3 residues: CASSVKTGQGNTIYF. The CDR3 DNA is TGTGCCAGCAGCGTCAAGACAGGGCAGGGAAACACCATATATTTT.

The J gene is TRBJ2-1, the V gene TRBV24-1, with a tentative D call TRBD2 (6 bases). The CDR3 has 16 amino acids. In germline, CDR1 is KGHDR, CDR2 SFDVKD. V was pared by 2 bases and J by 0 bases, with 10 bases between. The chain's CDR3 is CATSDSGTVSYNEQFF. The CDR3 nucleotides read TGTGCCACCAGTGATTCGGGGACTGTCTCCTACAATGAGCAGTTCTTC.

This rearrangement joins TRBV27 to TRBJ1-5; D perhaps matches TRBD1 (5 bases). The germline V and J ends were trimmed by 4 bases and 2 bases, with 9 bases remaining between them. Germline V gives CDR1 MNHEY, CDR2 SMNVEV (reference sequence). This CDR3 has 14 amino acids. CDR3 DNA: TGTGCCAGCAGTTCGGGCAGGGGCAATCAGCCCCAGCATTTT. Its translation: CASSSGRGNQPQHF.

This clone was detected only once. The CDR3 DNA is TGCGCCAGCAGTGAGTCCAGGGACAGGGATTGGAATGAGCAGTTCTTC. Translating it yields CASSESRDRDWNEQFF. The chain joins TRBV10-1 to TRBJ2-1; 9 bases match TRBD1. Germline CDR1 is WNHNN and CDR2 is SYGVQD (reference sequence). The V segment lost 0 bases and the J segment 7 bases; nucleotides outside the gene matches: 7. The CDR3 runs 16 residues.

This chain joins TRBV30 and TRBJ2-2, with D perhaps TRBD2 (6 bases). CDR1 and CDR2 (germline): GTSNPN, SVGIG (reference sequence). Trimming took off 2 bases at V and 6 bases at J, with 16 bases between the two ends. The CDR3 sequence is 15 residues long. Written as DNA, the CDR3 is TGTGCCTGGAGTAGGAATCTAGCGAGGCCCGGGGAGCTGTTTTTT. Its protein product is CAWSRNLARPGELFF. Combining the CDR3 with reference TRBV30 and TRBJ2-2 gives the whole variable domain SQTIHQWPATLVQPVGSPLSLECTVEGTSNPNLYWYRQAAGRGLQLLFYSVGIGQISSEVPQNLSASRPQDRQFILSSKKLLLSDSGFYLCAWSRNLARPGELFFGEGSRLTVL.

The chain employs TRBV6-5 and TRBJ2-2, with unresolved D. Germline assignment: CDR1 MNHEY and CDR2 SVGAGI. Trimming cost V 10 bases and J 4 bases, with 19 bases left between them. CDR3 length: 15 amino acids. The CDR3 reads CATRFLSRVTGELFF. In nucleotides, the CDR3 is TGTGCCACCCGTTTCCTATCGCGAGTCACCGGGGAGCTGTTTTTT.

The rearrangement joins TRBV5-1 to TRBJ1-4; possible D gene TRBD1, 6 bases. Germline V gives CDR1 SGHRS, CDR2 YFSETQ. Trimming stripped 0 bases from V and 5 bases from J, with 14 bases between. This CDR3 spans 16 amino acids. CDR3 DNA sequence: TGCGCCAGCAGCTTGGGGCTGGGGACAATCAATGAAAAACTGTTTTTT. Translation gives CASSLGLGTINEKLFF.

The genes are TRBV2 and TRBJ2-1, with 11 bases aligning to TRBD2. Germline values: CDR1 SNHLY, CDR2 FYNNEI. Trimming cost V 7 bases and J 0 bases; bases outside gene matches: 8. This CDR3 has 17 residues. CDR3 in amino acids: CASNLAGGLSSYNEQFF. In DNA form, the CDR3 reads TGTGCCAGCAATCTAGCGGGGGGACTCAGCTCCTACAATGAGCAGTTCTTC.

This sequence joins TRBV5-1 and TRBJ2-7; weak D call: TRBD1 (5 bases). The length of the CDR3 is 15 residues. The V end lost 1 base, the J end lost 4 bases, and 15 bases lay between the germline ends. The germline V gene has CDR1 SGHRS and CDR2 YFSETQ. The CDR3 sequence is CASSLLPLGQYEQYF. DNA of the CDR3: TGCGCCAGCAGCTTGTTGCCTCTAGGACAATACGAGCAGTACTTC.

The chain uses TRBV7-4 and TRBJ1-5; D uncertain. The V end was cut by 6 bases, the J end by 4 bases, with 19 bases between. Germline lookup yields CDR1 SGHVT and CDR2 SQSDAQ. This CDR3 spans 16 amino acids. CDR3 loop: CASSLQFSLSNQPQHF. The DNA of the CDR3 is TGTGCCAGCAGTTTACAGTTCTCCCTGTCAAATCAGCCCCAGCATTTT.

The chain recombines TRBV7-9 with TRBJ1-1; 8 bases agree with TRBD1. This CDR3 region has 17 residues. V was clipped by 1 base and J by 1 base; unmatched bases: 8. Per the germline V gene, CDR1 is SEHNR and CDR2 is FQNEAQ (reference sequence). The CDR3 spells CASSLGDYRGKNTEAFF. CDR3 DNA sequence: TGTGCCAGCAGCTTAGGAGACTACAGGGGGAAGAACACTGAAGCTTTCTTT. The variable domain in full, with the rest retrieved from reference TRBV7-9 and TRBJ1-1, is DTGVSQNPRHKITKRGQNVTFRCDPISEHNRLYWYRQTLGQGPEFLTYFQNEAQLEKSRLLSDRFSAERPKGSFSTLEIQRTEQGDSAMYLCASSLGDYRGKNTEAFFGQGTRLTVV.

This clone was picked up one time. This chain connects TRBV5-1 to TRBJ2-3; D perhaps matches TRBD2 (5 bases). The germline CDR1 and CDR2 sequences are SGHRS and YFSETQ. The CDR3 is 14 amino acids. With 2 bases removed from V and 6 bases from J, the gap between germline ends came to 13 bases. CDR3 in amino acids: CASSFREQFDTQYF. DNA for the CDR3: TGCGCCAGCAGCTTTAGGGAGCAGTTCGATACGCAGTATTTT.

V usage is TRBV18 and J usage is TRBJ1-2, with D possibly matching TRBD1 (5 bases). Trimming removed 5 bases at V and 7 bases at J, with 14 bases between. This CDR3 is built from 13 residues. The germline gives CDR1 KGHSH, CDR2 LQKENI. The CDR3 loop is CASSSQGGPGYTF. The CDR3 DNA is TGTGCCAGCTCATCTCAGGGTGGGCCTGGCTACACCTTC.

This chain uses TRBV6-1 with TRBJ2-1; tentatively, D is TRBD2 (5 bases). The CDR3 is made up of 14 amino acids. Trimming removed 3 bases at V and 6 bases at J, with 12 bases between. Per germline, CDR1 MNHNS and CDR2 SASEGT. The CDR3 is CASSEGSSTNEQFF. CDR3 nucleotide sequence: TGTGCCAGCAGTGAGGGGTCTAGCACCAATGAGCAGTTCTTC.

The rearrangement uses TRBV3-1 (or the pseudogene TRBV3-2) and TRBJ1-2; possibly TRBD1 for D (5 bases). V shed 2 bases and J shed 8 bases, with 18 bases lying between them. Germline CDR1 LGHDT, CDR2 YNNKEL (reference sequence). The CDR3 spans 15 residues. The CDR3 DNA reads TGTGCCAGCAGCCAAAGACCCGCCCGGGGGTCCGGCTACACCTTC. Protein sequence: CASSQRPARGSGYTF.

The CDR3 nucleotides are TGCGCCAGCAGCTTGGAGACTGGGGGCCCGGAGACCCAGTACTTC. Protein product: CASSLETGGPETQYF. The chain couples TRBV5-1 to TRBJ2-5; TRBD1 is a possible D gene (6 bases). With 0 bases removed from V and 5 bases from J, the gap between germline ends came to 14 bases. The CDR3 has 15 residues. Germline CDR1 reads SGHRS; CDR2 reads YFSETQ.

This clone was detected only once. This rearrangement joins TRBV5-1 to TRBJ1-6, with 9 positions matching TRBD1. Trimming at V came to 0 bases and at J to 10 bases, leaving 5 bases not matched to a gene. The germline gives CDR1 SGHRS, CDR2 YFSETQ. The CDR3 is made up of 15 amino acids. CDR3 DNA: TGCGCCAGCAGCTTGGAGGGACAGGGTGGCTCACCCCTCCACTTT. Residues: CASSLEGQGGSPLHF.

The DNA of the CDR3 is TGCAGCGTTGATAGCCGACCGGGGGGAGTGGAGCAGTTCTTC. Translated, it gives CSVDSRPGGVEQFF. The chain combines TRBV29-1 with TRBJ2-1, with TRBD2 identical over 7 bases. Germline V gene sequence: CDR1 SQVTM, CDR2 ANQGSEA. J was trimmed by 10 bases and V by 3 bases; bases with no gene match: 12. The CDR3 runs to 14 residues.

This sequence joins TRBV6-2 or TRBV6-3 and TRBJ1-1, with a weak D call TRBD1 (5 bases). Deletions cut 2 bases from V and 7 bases from J, with 11 bases between. The CDR3 runs 13 residues. Germline CDR1 and CDR2: MNHEY and SVGEGT. The CDR3 spells CASSYLDRDEAFF. Written as DNA, the CDR3 is TGTGCCAGCAGTTACCTTGACAGAGATGAAGCTTTCTTT.

The chain couples TRBV7-3 to TRBJ2-5, with D perhaps TRBD1 (6 bases). V gave up 2 bases and J gave up 2 bases, with 12 bases separating them. Germline V CDR1 and CDR2: SGHTA, FQGTGA. The CDR3 length is 15 residues. CDR3 sequence (DNA): TGTGCCAGCAGCTTAGGGGGCAGACAACAAGAGACCCAGTACTTC. This translates into CASSLGGRQQETQYF.

This chain uses TRBV12-5 with TRBJ2-5; 13 nucleotides agree with TRBD2. V lost 5 bases and J lost 5; bases outside the gene matches: 5. Germline V gene sequence: CDR1 LGHNT, CDR2 FRNRAP. The CDR3 is made up of 15 amino acids. The DNA for the CDR3 is TGTGCTAGTGGTCTCGGGACTAGCGGGGAGGAGACCCAGTACTTC. It yields the protein CASGLGTSGEETQYF. The full variable domain, rest sourced from reference TRBV12-5 and TRBJ2-5, is DARVTQTPRHKVTEMGQEVTMRCQPILGHNTVFWYRQTMMQGLELLAYFRNRAPLDDSGMPKDRFSAEMPDATLATLKIQPSEPRDSAVYFCASGLGTSGEETQYFGPGTRLLVL.

The chain employs TRBV2 and TRBJ1-1; 7 nucleotides align to TRBD1. The CDR3 totals 14 residues. Germline V gives CDR1 SNHLY, CDR2 FYNNEI. Germline trimming cut 6 bases from V and 0 bases from J; bases unmatched to any gene: 4. In DNA form, the CDR3 reads TGTGCCAGCAGATTAAGGGGGCTGAACACTGAAGCTTTCTTT. Protein sequence: CASRLRGLNTEAFF.

This clone turned up a few times. The chain links TRBV6-5 to TRBJ2-5; 7 bases match TRBD1. This CDR3 is 14 amino acids long. CDR1 is MNHEY, CDR2 SVGAGI, per germline. V lost 6 bases, J lost 3 bases, and 7 bases stayed unmatched. This CDR3 is CASSKTGVKETQYF. CDR3 nucleotide sequence: TGTGCCAGCAGCAAAACAGGGGTGAAAGAGACCCAGTACTTC.

This chain connects TRBV5-5 to TRBJ1-2, with 9 bases matching TRBD1. Trimming cost V 3 bases and J 4 bases; bases outside gene matches: 7. CDR1 and CDR2 from the germline V gene are SGHKS and YYEKEE (reference sequence). The CDR3 length is 15 residues. CDR3 bases: TGTGCCAGCAGCTGGGGGACAGGGACTGTCTATGGCTACACCTTC. Its protein is CASSWGTGTVYGYTF.

The chain carries TRBV7-9 and TRBJ2-7; D may be TRBD2 (6 bases). The CDR3 totals 14 residues. Germline CDR1 SEHNR, CDR2 FQNEAQ (reference sequence). V was trimmed by 5 bases and J by 0 bases, leaving 11 bases between them. The CDR3 reads CASSHPGGSYEQYF. As DNA, the CDR3 is TGTGCCAGCAGCCATCCCGGGGGCTCCTACGAGCAGTACTTC.